This T cell receptor beta chain comes out of a study of cytomegalovirus exposure and HLA in healthy donors. In the PCR, 60 Vbeta and 13 Jbeta primers were used. Here immunoSEQ multiplex PCR was the method, and the copy in TCRdb shows in-frame clones only, minus some. Among roughly 150,000 clones listed, approximately 80% were seen once. The CDR3 is 16 amino acids. Trimming took 0 bases from V and 5 from J; bases not matched to a gene: 5. CDR1 and CDR2 from the germline V gene are MNHEY and SVGAGI. Input material: PBMCs. The chain uses TRBV6-5 and TRBJ2-2; 8 nucleotides align to TRBD1. The clonotype comes from a male donor in good health and CMV-seronegative. The CDR3 protein is CASSYSHRGLTGELFF. CDR3 nucleotide sequence: TGTGCCAGCAGTTACTCCCACAGGGGGTTAACCGGGGAGCTGTTTTTT.